A selection of T cell receptor beta chains follows, all from one sample in a study of T cell repertoires in cytomegalovirus infection. MiXCR, run by TCRdb on the reads, gives a single entry per CDR3 protein. The table lists 900,000 to 950,000 distinct CDR3 sequences, roughly a third of them singletons. These receptors are not linked to any known antigen. The sequences come from cultured CD8+ T cells from PBMCs, collected from culture after CMV antigen stimulation. These receptors were collected from a human donor in good health (CMV status not recorded). Some clones in this sample may be carry-over from other donors' samples. The CDR3 runs from the conserved cysteine through the conserved F or W. The D gene is left open where the match is weak. Part of the rows lack a size; the others show once, few, many or a class for expanded clones.

TRBJ2-1,TRBV27,.,.,TGTGCCAGCAGTCTGGCTGGGAGTTCCTCCTACAATGAGCAGTTCTTC,CASSLAGSSSYNEQFF
TRBJ1-2,TRBV5-5,many,TRBD1,TGTGCCAGCAGCCCCGGGACAGGGTCGTTTTCGGGCTATGGCTACACCTTC,CASSPGTGSFSGYGYTF
TRBJ1-1,TRBV10-1,.,TRBD1,TGCGCCAGCAGGGGACAGGGGTTGAGCACTGAAGCTTTCTTT,CASRGQGLSTEAFF
TRBJ1-1,TRBV20-1,.,.,TGCAGTGCCACCGAGTGGGGGGGAACTGAAGCTTTCTTT,CSATEWGGTEAFF
TRBJ2-5,TRBV19,.,.,TGTGCCAGTAGTATAGATGGGGGACAAGAGACCCAGTACTTC,CASSIDGGQETQYF
TRBJ2-5,TRBV6-1,few,TRBD1,TGTGCCAGCAGTGTCTTTCAGGGGGAAGAGACCCAGTACTTC,CASSVFQGEETQYF
TRBJ2-3,TRBV4-3,.,TRBD2,TGCGCCAGCAGCCAAGACCAACTAGCGGGGGGGCAGGGCACAGATACGCAGTATTTT,CASSQDQLAGGQGTDTQYF
TRBJ2-1,TRBV6-6,few,.,TGTGCCACAGGAGCGAGAGCTGGAGAGCAGTTCTTC,CATGARAGEQFF
TRBJ2-2,TRBV6-6,.,.,TGTGCCAGCAGCGTAACAGGGAGAAGAACCGGGGAGCTGTTTTTT,CASSVTGRRTGELFF
TRBJ1-4,TRBV20-1,.,TRBD1,TGCAGTGCTAGAGTTGGTAACAGGGGGCGCCGGGAAAAACTGTTTTTT,CSARVGNRGRREKLFF
TRBJ2-5,TRBV29-1,few,.,TGCAGCGTTGATTACCGACAGACCGATCGGCGAGAGACCCAGTACTTC,CSVDYRQTDRRETQYF
TRBJ1-1,TRBV6-1,.,.,TGTGCCAGCATCCCGGGCAGGCCGAACACTGAAGCTTTCTTT,CASIPGRPNTEAFF
TRBJ1-2,TRBV19,few,.,TGTGCCAGTAGTATAGTAGCCGACTATGGCTACACCTTC,CASSIVADYGYTF
TRBJ1-5,TRBV12-3/TRBV12-4,many,.,TGTGCCAGCACTAAATTCGGGGAGCCCCAGCATTTT,CASTKFGEPQHF
TRBJ2-3,TRBV7-8,many,.,TGTGCCAGCAGCTTGGTACTAACTACAGATACGCAGTATTTT,CASSLVLTTDTQYF
TRBJ2-7,TRBV27,.,.,TGTGCCAGCAGTCGCAAATCTCCCTACGAGCAGTACTTC,CASSRKSPYEQYF
TRBJ2-3,TRBV6-1,.,.,TGTGCCAGCGGATCTTGGGAGGGCACAGATACGCAGTATTTT,CASGSWEGTDTQYF
TRBJ1-2,TRBV20-1,.,TRBD1,TGCAGTGCTTGGGACAGGGAATATAACTATGGCTACACCTTC,CSAWDREYNYGYTF
TRBJ2-3,TRBV7-9,.,TRBD1,TGTGCCAGCAGCTTAAATAAGGGACAGGGCACAGATACGCAGTATTTT,CASSLNKGQGTDTQYF
TRBJ2-1,TRBV6-1,.,.,TGTGCCAGCAGGCCGGCAGGGACCTATGAGCAGTTCTTC,CASRPAGTYEQFF
TRBJ2-3,TRBV12-5,few,TRBD1,TGTGCTAGTGGGGTGATGGGCAGGGGGCCAGATACGCAGTATTTT,CASGVMGRGPDTQYF
TRBJ2-1,TRBV9,.,TRBD2,TGTGCCAGCAGCGTAGCCAGCGGGGGTTCCAATGAGCAGTTCTTC,CASSVASGGSNEQFF
TRBJ2-2,TRBV7-8,many,.,TGTGCCAGCAGCCGTTGGGACACCCTCCTAACCGCGAACACCGGGGAGCTGTTTTTT,CASSRWDTLLTANTGELFF
TRBJ1-1,TRBV2,.,.,TGTGCCAGCAGTGAATTTTTCAGCGGACAAAAGGGATCCGGTGAAGCTTTCTTT,CASSEFFSGQKGSGEAFF
TRBJ2-1,TRBV27,.,TRBD2,TGTGCCAGCAGCAAGGCGGGGGGCATTTACAATGAGCAGTTCTTC,CASSKAGGIYNEQFF
TRBJ2-3,TRBV4-1,.,TRBD2,TGCGCCAGCAGCATGCTAGCGGGGGACCCAGATACGCAGTATTTT,CASSMLAGDPDTQYF
TRBJ2-7,TRBV4-1,.,TRBD1,TGCGCCAGCAGTTCCCACAGGGGAAGTCACTACGAGCAGTACTTC,CASSSHRGSHYEQYF
TRBJ1-2,TRBV9,few,.,TGTGCCAGCAGCCCTGGGGCCGGAGACTATGGCTACACCTTC,CASSPGAGDYGYTF
TRBJ2-5,TRBV3-1,.,TRBD2,TGTGCCAGCAGCGTCCCGGACTGGACTAGCGCTTCGGTGTGGGAGACCCAGTACTTC,CASSVPDWTSASVWETQYF
TRBJ1-2,TRBV6-5,.,TRBD1,TGTGCCAGCAGTTACTTCCCAGGGGGGGACGGCTACACCTTC,CASSYFPGGDGYTF
TRBJ2-3,TRBV10-3,few,TRBD2,TGTGCCATCGGGACCCGGGACTACAGATCAGATACGCAGTATTTT,CAIGTRDYRSDTQYF
TRBJ2-3,TRBV7-2,many,.,TGTGCCAGCAGCTCCCCTTCGGGCCCGATCAGGGCAGATACGCAGTATTTT,CASSSPSGPIRADTQYF
TRBJ1-4,TRBV6-6,.,TRBD1,TGTGCCAGCAGACCGGACAGGGTTCAACTGTTTTTT,CASRPDRVQLFF
TRBJ1-2,TRBV6-6,.,TRBD1,TGTGCCAGCAGTTACGTACAGGGGCGTGGGTATGGCTACACCTTC,CASSYVQGRGYGYTF
TRBJ2-5,TRBV7-3,few,TRBD1,TGTGCCAGCAGCCCCACGGCAGGGGGTGAGACCCAGTACTTC,CASSPTAGGETQYF
TRBJ2-1,TRBV11-3,few,.,TGTGCCAGCAGCTTATTCGGGAGCCATGAGCAGTTCTTC,CASSLFGSHEQFF
TRBJ2-7,TRBV12-3/TRBV12-4,.,.,TGTGCCAGCAGTTGTGGGGCAGAGTCCTACGAGCAGTACTTC,CASSCGAESYEQYF
TRBJ2-2,TRBV24-1,few,.,TGTGCCACCAGTGCTGGACTGAATAACACCGGGGAGCTGTTTTTT,CATSAGLNNTGELFF
TRBJ1-5,TRBV7-8,few,.,TGTGCCAGCAGCTTAGAGGGCAGCTTTAGCAATCAGCCCCAGCATTTT,CASSLEGSFSNQPQHF
TRBJ2-3,TRBV6-5,once,.,TGTGCCACTCACGGGGGTGGACGGGGGGCCGGAGATACGCAGTATTTT,CATHGGGRGAGDTQYF
TRBJ2-5,TRBV6-5,few,.,TGTGCCAGCAGTTATTCCCCCAATCCCCCCGGTGAAGAGACCCAGTACTTC,CASSYSPNPPGEETQYF
TRBJ2-2,TRBV7-6,many,TRBD2,TGTGCCAGCAGCTTAGAGGGGCTAGCGGACACCGGGGAGCTGTTTTTT,CASSLEGLADTGELFF
TRBJ1-1,TRBV7-2,few,TRBD1,TGTGCCAGCAGCCTTCATGACAGGGGCGCTGAAGCTTTCTTT,CASSLHDRGAEAFF
TRBJ2-1,TRBV20-1,.,.,TGCAGTGCTAGCATAACTAGCATTAACCCCTACAATGAGCAGTTCTTC,CSASITSINPYNEQFF
TRBJ2-7,TRBV18,.,.,TGTGCCAGCTCTCCCGGGGGCAGAAACAATTACGAGCAGTACTTC,CASSPGGRNNYEQYF
TRBJ1-6,TRBV27,.,TRBD1,TGTGCCAGCAGCTCCCGAGACAGGGTTTCACCCCTCCACTTT,CASSSRDRVSPLHF
TRBJ1-2,TRBV2,few,.,TGTGCCAGCTCCCTTATTGCAGAGACCTATGGCTACACCTTC,CASSLIAETYGYTF
TRBJ2-1,TRBV7-8,many,.,TGTGCCAGCAGCTTAAGAGTTACCGTGCATGAGCAGTTCTTC,CASSLRVTVHEQFF